Given below is one TCR beta chain in context. The antigen is unknown. This sample stems from a study of cytomegalovirus exposure and HLA in healthy donors. Study conclusions and caveats: Clonal expansion was found to be greater in HLA-associated TCR beta chains than in equally common others in a later analysis. With DRB1 most and HLA-C fewest, TCR association rates differed between HLA loci in a later analysis. Researchers counted around 180 TCR beta chains as cytomegalovirus-associated. It was assumed in the presence/absence analyses that sequencing depth was roughly uniform across donors.

The PCR had 60 Vbeta and 13 Jbeta primers. Sequencing was performed with immunoSEQ multiplex PCR; in TCRdb, only in-frame clones are kept and a portion is missing. The sample records about 250,000 clones, 78% being singletons. The sample consisted of PBMCs. The sequence derives from a boy aged 5-17 years in good health and CMV-seronegative.

The DNA of the CDR3 is TGTGCCAGCAGCCGCGGAGATACGCAGTATTTT. Residues: CASSRGDTQYF. This chain connects TRBV6-5 to TRBJ2-3; no reliable D call. The CDR3 has 11 amino acids. From germline, CDR1 is MNHEY and CDR2 SVGAGI. V shed 6 bases and J shed 5 bases, with 6 bases lying between them.